The source of this T cell receptor beta chain is a study of OX40 agonist ivuxolimab in advanced cancers. Study-wide background: Previous treatment with anti-PD-1, anti-PD-L1 or anti-CTLA-4 therapy was allowed; about 37% had received some. Points from the study as a whole: Antigen specificity was not determined for the expanded peripheral T cells.

The CDR3 consists of 14 residues. V was cut by 4 bases and J by 8 bases, with 13 bases left in between. Germline CDR1 and CDR2: SGHRS and YFSETQ. This clone was detected only a few times. The antigen remains unidentified. The data were produced by immunoSEQ multiplex PCR, yet TCRdb's version contains in-frame clones alone and is incomplete. The table lists around 65,000 clones, 90% to 95% of them singletons. This sequence joins TRBV5-1 and TRBJ1-6, with D uncertain. Material: CD4+ or CD8+ T cells sorted from blood, obtained in a trial of the OX40 agonist ivuxolimab. This receptor was identified in an adult with an advanced solid tumor such as melanoma, head and neck, liver or kidney cancer. Here the CDR3 DNA reads TGCGCCAGCAGCCCAAGGGAATCGGATTCACCCCTCCACTTT. This sequence encodes CASSPRESDSPLHF. Based on the CDR3 plus reference TRBV5-1 and TRBJ1-6, the full variable domain is KAGVTQTPRYLIKTRGQQVTLSCSPISGHRSVSWYQQTPGQGLQFLFEYFSETQRNKGNFPGRFSGRQFSNSRSEMNVSTLELGDSALYLCASSPRESDSPLHFGNGTRLTVT.